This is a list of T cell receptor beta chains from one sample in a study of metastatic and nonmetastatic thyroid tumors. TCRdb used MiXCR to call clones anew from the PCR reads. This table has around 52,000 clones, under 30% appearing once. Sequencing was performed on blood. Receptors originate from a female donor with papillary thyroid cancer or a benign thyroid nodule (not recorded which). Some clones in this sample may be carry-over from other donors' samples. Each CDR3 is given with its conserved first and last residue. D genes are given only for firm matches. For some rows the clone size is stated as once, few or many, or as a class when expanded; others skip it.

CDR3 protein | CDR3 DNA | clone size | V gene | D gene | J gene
CASVDGQAAYSPLHF | TGTGCCAGCGTCGACGGACAGGCGGCCTATTCACCCCTCCACTTT | . | TRBV6-1 | TRBD1 | TRBJ1-6
CASSLAGTSLTDTQYF | TGCGCCAGCAGCTTGGCCGGGACTAGCCTCACAGATACGCAGTATTTT | . | TRBV5-1 | TRBD2 | TRBJ2-3
CSAPGSNQPQHF | TGCAGTGCTCCAGGTAGCAATCAGCCCCAGCATTTT | . | TRBV20-1 | . | TRBJ1-5
CASSLWVAGGPYEQYF | TGTGCCAGCAGCTTATGGGTAGCGGGAGGGCCGTACGAGCAGTACTTC | few | TRBV7-8 | TRBD2 | TRBJ2-7
CASTSGHEKGEQYF | TGTGCCAGCACCTCGGGACACGAGAAGGGCGAGCAGTACTTC | . | TRBV6-1 | . | TRBJ2-7
CASSDRENEKLFF | TGTGCCAGCAGTGACAGGGAGAATGAAAAACTGTTTTTT | few | TRBV6-1 | . | TRBJ1-4
CASSGTRGIGEQYF | TGTGCCAGCAGCGGGACAAGAGGGATTGGCGAGCAGTACTTC | . | TRBV28 | . | TRBJ2-7
CASSFGQGREAFF | TGTGCCAGCAGCTTTGGACAGGGGAGGGAAGCTTTCTTT | . | TRBV7-8 | TRBD1 | TRBJ1-1
CASSLSAPSGPPPYEQYF | TGTGCCAGCAGCTTATCAGCTCCTAGCGGGCCTCCCCCTTACGAGCAGTACTTC | . | TRBV7-6 | TRBD2 | TRBJ2-7
CASSQRDRGTEKTGELFF | TGTGCCAGCAGCCAACGGGACAGGGGTACGGAGAAAACCGGGGAGCTGTTTTTT | once | TRBV12-3/TRBV12-4 | TRBD1 | TRBJ2-2
CSARRLRDSPLLYGYTF | TGCAGTGCTAGGAGGCTCCGCGACAGTCCCCTTTTGTATGGCTACACCTTC | . | TRBV20-1 | . | TRBJ1-2
CASSDRGRQGRTGELFF | TGTGCCAGCAGTGACAGGGGTAGGCAAGGCCGAACCGGGGAGCTGTTTTTT | . | TRBV6-4 | . | TRBJ2-2
CASSPQRSGNTIYF | TGTGCCAGCAGCCCGCAGCGCTCTGGAAACACCATATATTTT | few | TRBV12-3/TRBV12-4 | . | TRBJ1-3
CASSLWRGYTF | TGTGCCAGCAGTTTATGGCGGGGCTACACCTTC | medium-sized | TRBV28 | . | TRBJ1-2
CSVLRTGSNYGYTF | TGCAGTGTCCTCCGGACAGGGTCTAACTATGGCTACACCTTC | . | TRBV20-1 | TRBD1 | TRBJ1-2